One and the same sample provided the 19 T cell receptor beta chains below, sequenced in a study of CD8 T cells in Susac syndrome. Random hexamers were used to reverse transcribe about 0.5 to 1 ug of RNA. TCRdb redid the calling of the immunoSEQ multiplex PCR reads with MiXCR, one entry per CDR3 protein. This table holds 80,000 or so distinct CDR3 sequences, 93% found once. Sequenced sample: CD4+ T cells from PBMCs. These TCRs come from a human donor with Susac syndrome.

This clonotype appeared a few times. The chain combines TRBV7-9 with TRBJ2-5; 8 bases line up with TRBD1. Germline trimming cut 6 bases from V and 1 base from J; bases unmatched to any gene: 4. This CDR3 is 14 amino acids long. The germline CDR1 and CDR2 sequences are SEHNR and FQNEAQ (reference sequence). The CDR3 loop is CASRPTGAQETQYF. As DNA, the CDR3 is TGTGCCAGCAGACCGACAGGGGCCCAAGAGACCCAGTACTTC.

This clonotype was recorded only once. This chain connects TRBV4-1 to TRBJ1-2, with 9 bases matching TRBD1. The CDR3 is 14 amino acids. CDR1 is MGHRA, CDR2 YSYEKL, per germline. J was trimmed by 2 bases and V by 6 bases; bases with no gene match: 4. CDR3 amino acids: CASRATGGNYGYTF. In DNA, the CDR3 is TGCGCCAGCAGGGCGACAGGGGGAAACTATGGCTACACCTTC.

V is TRBV6-2 or TRBV6-3 and J is TRBJ2-1; TRBD1 aligns across 11 bases. V shed 6 bases, J shed 7 bases, and the junction held 5 bases outside the gene matches. This CDR3 is 14 amino acids long. Germline V lookup: CDR1 MNHEY, CDR2 SVGEGT. The CDR3 region is CASRRTGGLNEQFF. CDR3 coding DNA: TGTGCCAGCAGAAGGACAGGGGGCTTGAATGAGCAGTTCTTC.

V is TRBV6-5 and J is TRBJ1-5, with D uncertain. Trimming left V 6 bases short and J 6 bases short, with 15 bases between. Germline CDR1 and CDR2: MNHEY and SVGAGI. There are 14 residues in the CDR3. The CDR3 spells CASSSGGIRQPQHF. The CDR3 nucleotides are TGTGCCAGCAGCTCCGGAGGGATTCGTCAGCCCCAGCATTTT.

This clonotype showed up just once. The chain links TRBV14 to TRBJ2-5; D is undetermined. Per the germline V gene, CDR1 is SGHDN and CDR2 is FVKESK. CDR3 length equals 14 residues. V lost 1 base and J 1 base, leaving 7 bases between the germline ends. The CDR3 DNA reads TGTGCCAGCAGCCAAGGGGTTAGCCAAGAGACCCAGTACTTC. This gives the protein CASSQGVSQETQYF.

The chain is built from TRBV18 and TRBJ2-5; D might be TRBD1 or TRBD2, each matching 5 bases. Germline CDR1 and CDR2: KGHSH and LQKENI. The germline V and J ends were trimmed by 3 bases and 2 bases, with 10 bases remaining between them. CDR3 size: 14 residues. CDR3 sequence: CASSPGAGQETQYF. The DNA for the CDR3 is TGTGCCAGCTCACCCGGGGCAGGGCAAGAGACCCAGTACTTC.

This chain links TRBV3-1 with TRBJ1-3; unclear D gene. The length of the CDR3 is 14 residues. The ends were cut back, 3 bases at V and 7 bases at J, with 13 bases in the middle. Germline CDR1 reads LGHDT; CDR2 reads YNNKEL (reference sequence). CDR3 in DNA: TGTGCCAGCAGCCAGGCTTCTAAAGGGAACACCATATATTTT. Translation: CASSQASKGNTIYF. Combining the CDR3 with reference TRBV3-1 and TRBJ1-3 gives the whole variable domain DTAVSQTPKYLVTQMGNDKSIKCEQNLGHDTMYWYKQDSKKFLKIMFSYNNKELIINETVPNRFSPKSPDKAHLNLHINSLELGDSAVYFCASSQASKGNTIYFGEGSWLTVV.

The V and J genes are TRBV3-1 and TRBJ2-1, with D hard to call. This CDR3 region has 14 residues. Germline loops: CDR1 LGHDT, CDR2 YNNKEL (reference sequence). Between the trimmed V and J ends, which lost 2 bases and 10 bases, there was a span of 15 bases. CDR3 loop: CASSQRGVFGEQFF. The CDR3 DNA follows: TGTGCCAGCAGCCAAAGAGGCGTTTTTGGGGAGCAGTTCTTC.

The DNA for the CDR3 is TGTGCCAGCAGTCGCGCCTTCGGTCAGACTCAAGAGACCCAGTACTTC. This translates into CASSRAFGQTQETQYF. This chain joins TRBV12-3 or TRBV12-4 and TRBJ2-5; D unclear. The ends were cut back, 5 bases at V and 2 bases at J, with 18 bases in the middle. The CDR3 runs to 16 residues.

This clonotype appeared once. The chain recombines TRBV20-1 with TRBJ1-4; a possible D gene is TRBD1 (5 bases). This CDR3 has 13 residues. Germline loops: CDR1 DFQATT, CDR2 SNEGSKA (reference sequence). V was clipped by 2 bases and J by 8 bases, with 12 bases between them. The CDR3 is CSARLDSTEKLFF. CDR3 in DNA: TGCAGTGCTAGACTCGACAGTACCGAAAAACTGTTTTTT.

The chain couples TRBV7-2 to TRBJ1-1; TRBD1 matches at 9 bases. The CDR3 loop spans 15 amino acids. Germline-derived CDR1 and CDR2 are SGHTA and FQGNSA. Germline trimming cut 5 bases from V and 6 bases from J; bases unmatched to any gene: 10. The CDR3 protein is CASSPTTGGGPEAFF. CDR3 coding DNA: TGTGCCAGCAGCCCAACCACAGGGGGCGGTCCTGAAGCTTTCTTT.

The chain uses TRBV5-1 and TRBJ2-1, with TRBD2 matching 11 bases. The CDR3 has 15 amino acids. Trimming removed 3 bases from V and 7 bases from J; junction bases left unmatched: 6. Germline CDR1 and CDR2: SGHRS and YFSETQ. CDR3 in amino acids: CASSYLAGGPNEQFF. The DNA of the CDR3 is TGCGCCAGCAGCTATTTAGCGGGGGGGCCAAATGAGCAGTTCTTC.

The chain links TRBV11-2 to TRBJ2-2; D not resolved. CDR1 is SGHAT, CDR2 FQNNGV, per germline. The CDR3 contains 13 residues. V lost 4 bases, J lost 2 bases, and 5 bases lay in between. The CDR3 is CASSSTNTGELFF. In nucleotides, the CDR3 is TGTGCCAGCAGCTCCACTAACACCGGGGAGCTGTTTTTT.

V usage is TRBV7-9 and J usage is TRBJ1-4, with TRBD1 identical over 8 bases. The CDR3 is 14 residues long. V trimming: 5 bases; J trimming: 9 bases; junction bases outside the gene matches: 8. CDR1 and CDR2 from the germline V gene are SEHNR and FQNEAQ (reference sequence). The CDR3 nucleotides read TGTGCCAGCAGCGCGGACAGGGACGGTAAAAAACTGTTTTTT. Protein product: CASSADRDGKKLFF.

This clonotype was detected only a few times. This chain uses TRBV29-1 with TRBJ2-2; TRBD1 aligns across 9 bases. CDR3 length equals 12 residues. Germline values: CDR1 SQVTM, CDR2 ANQGSEA. The V segment lost 6 bases and the J segment 7 bases; nucleotides outside the gene matches: 3. Here the CDR3 reads CSVGTGLGELFF. The DNA of the CDR3 is TGCAGCGTCGGGACAGGGCTCGGGGAGCTGTTTTTT.

The DNA for the CDR3 is TGCGCCAGCAGCTCAGGGGCCCTGAACACTGAAGCTTTCTTT. It encodes CASSSGALNTEAFF. This chain joins TRBV5-1 and TRBJ1-1; a weak D match, TRBD1 (6 bases). CDR1 SGHRS and CDR2 YFSETQ come from the germline V gene. The CDR3 consists of 14 residues. Trimming took off 3 bases at V and 0 bases at J, with 9 bases between the two ends.

V is TRBV2 and J is TRBJ1-2; D perhaps matches TRBD1 (5 bases). Germline CDR1 reads SNHLY; CDR2 reads FYNNEI. The V end lost 5 bases, the J end lost 7 bases, and 17 bases lay between the germline ends. The CDR3 is 14 amino acids. DNA of the CDR3: TGTGCCAGCAGTCAACAGGTATCTCCGAGTGGCTACACCTTC. Translating it yields CASSQQVSPSGYTF.

The chain combines TRBV7-9 with TRBJ2-7, with 8 bases aligning to TRBD2. The junction had 7 bases not matched to a gene; V was cut back by 1 base and J by 5 bases. Germline lookup yields CDR1 SEHNR and CDR2 FQNEAQ (reference sequence). CDR3 size: 15 residues. CDR3 nucleotide sequence: TGTGCCAGCAGCTTAGATTGGGGACTAGTCCACGAGCAGTACTTC. Its protein is CASSLDWGLVHEQYF.

The chain has TRBV3-1 and TRBJ1-5, with D possibly being TRBD1 (6 bases). V lost 1 base and J 4 bases, leaving 11 bases between the germline ends. Germline V gene data show CDR1 as LGHDT and CDR2 as YNNKEL (reference sequence). The CDR3 has 15 residues. The CDR3 protein is CASSQGRTVNQPQHF. The CDR3 nucleotides are TGTGCCAGCAGCCAAGGCCGGACAGTAAATCAGCCCCAGCATTTT.